Following are 15 T cell receptor beta chains from one sample sequenced in a study of monozygotic twins with inflammatory bowel disease. TCRdb reanalyzed the 5' RACE reads and collapses them to one entry per CDR3 protein, without DNA. The specimen's table records 200,000 to 250,000 distinct CDR3 sequences. The sequenced sample was blood. These receptors all come from a human donor with ulcerative colitis or Crohn's disease, or a healthy co-twin of an affected twin (not recorded which).

The rearrangement links TRBV18 to TRBJ1-1; the TCRdb call, TRBD1, lacks DNA for checking. The CDR3 covers 14 residues. Germline V lookup: CDR1 KGHSH, CDR2 LQKENI. This CDR3 is CASSPIGANTEAFF.

V is TRBV5-4 and J is TRBJ2-5; TCRdb indicates TRBD2, and absent DNA this call remains unverified. CDR1 SGHNT and CDR2 YYREEE come from the germline V gene (reference sequence). The CDR3 has 14 amino acids. The CDR3 is CAGRTLAGGETQYF.

The V gene is TRBV14, the J gene TRBJ1-4. CDR3 size: 16 residues. Germline CDR1 reads SGHDN; CDR2 reads FVKESK. The CDR3 is CASSQDGRARPEKLFF.

The V call is TRBV5-1, the J call TRBJ2-3; TCRdb calls TRBD1, which cannot be checked without DNA. The CDR3 is made up of 14 amino acids. From germline, CDR1 is SGHRS and CDR2 YFSETQ. CDR3 loop: CASSLGQGMDTQYF.

CDR3: CAWSVGKHGYTF. The chain joins TRBV30 to TRBJ1-2. The CDR3 runs 12 residues. Germline CDR1 is GTSNPN and CDR2 is SVGIG (reference sequence).

The V call is TRBV28, the J call TRBJ2-1; lacking DNA, the TRBD2 call made by TCRdb goes unchecked. Looked up from germline, CDR1 is MDHEN and CDR2 is SYDVKM. The CDR3 runs to 16 residues. The CDR3: CASITATGTSRNEQFF.

The chain combines TRBV5-1 with TRBJ1-2; there is no DNA to check the TCRdb D call of TRBD1. The CDR3 consists of 16 residues. Germline CDR1 reads SGHRS; CDR2 reads YFSETQ. The CDR3 sequence: CASSLAPDSSNYGYTF.

The V and J genes are TRBV4-3 and TRBJ2-7; the TCRdb call, TRBD2, lacks DNA for checking. CDR1 LGHNA and CDR2 YSLEER come from the germline V gene. The CDR3 extends over 16 amino acids. The CDR3 here is CASSQGIPAASYEQYF.

This chain uses TRBV6-1 with TRBJ2-2; lacking DNA, the TRBD1 call made by TCRdb goes unchecked. The CDR3 sequence is 14 residues long. The germline gives CDR1 MNHNS, CDR2 SASEGT. CDR3 amino acids: CASSGLSGTGELFF.

The chain uses TRBV10-3 and TRBJ1-6. This CDR3 is 12 amino acids long. Germline lookup yields CDR1 ENHRY and CDR2 SYGVKD. CDR3 amino acids: CAISELAAVLHF.

The chain combines TRBV3-1 with TRBJ1-5; with no DNA, the TCRdb D assignment of TRBD1 cannot be verified. CDR3 length equals 15 residues. Per germline, CDR1 LGHDT and CDR2 YNNKEL (reference sequence). The CDR3 is CASSPGQAAFQPQHF.

V usage is TRBV6-2 or TRBV6-3 and J usage is TRBJ2-1; lacking DNA, the TRBD1 call made by TCRdb goes unchecked. The CDR3 spans 16 residues. The germline gives CDR1 MNHEY, CDR2 SVGEGT. CDR3 residues: CASSYGGGTSYNEQFF.

This rearrangement joins TRBV11-2 to TRBJ2-7; TCRdb proposes TRBD1, but this gene call is untestable without DNA. Germline V gene lookup returns CDR1 SGHAT and CDR2 FQNNGV. The CDR3 is made up of 16 amino acids. CDR3: CASSYGPSQGGYEQYF.

This chain links TRBV20-1 with TRBJ1-5; the TRBD1 assignment by TCRdb is unverifiable without DNA. The V gene's germline CDR1 is DFQATT and CDR2 SNEGSKA (reference sequence). The CDR3 has 17 amino acids. The CDR3 is CSATRDGGSYSNQPQHF.

V is TRBV29-1 and J is TRBJ2-1; the D call of TRBD2 rests on TCRdb alone, since no DNA is present to check it. This CDR3 spans 15 amino acids. Germline CDR1 and CDR2: SQVTM and ANQGSEA. CDR3 sequence: CSVGDFPLTYNEQFF.